The T cell receptor (beta chain) under discussion was sequenced for a study of blood T cells in healthy people across ages (dated by TCRdb to between 2015 and 2017). Background for the entire study: Template switching captured roughly one uniquely barcoded TCR beta cDNA molecule per two T cells in model experiments. To avoid experimental bias, donors of different ages were spread randomly across the sequencing lanes. Age-related changes in TCR beta repertoire diversity were measured in the study by deep sequencing normalized with unique cDNA molecular identifiers. The study analyzed two additional independent replicas of 1 million unique cDNA reads from the same blood draw for two donors, one aged 18 to 30 and one aged 80 or older. The donors were split into four age groups: young (average 16 years), middle-aged (39), aged (62) and long-lived (roughly 77).

Broad study findings and their caveats: Because donor CMV infection status was unknown, age-related changes in expanded clonotypes were potentially confounded. The percentage of naive T cells measured by flow cytometry correlated strongly with observed TCR beta diversity. Estimates of total diversity from one million sequenced T cells were regarded as lower bounds and underestimates. The long-lived group showed more naive CD4+ T cells, fewer expanded clones and increased TCR diversity than the aged group, suggesting age selection. Because profiling used bulk unsorted PBMCs, naive and antigen-experienced compartments could not be compared conclusively. Observed TCR beta diversity per million T cells fell roughly linearly with age, and a significant reduction was already apparent by age approximately 41.

Regarding this clonotype: No antigen is known for it. Base qualities are not recorded, but no much larger clone differs from it by a single base.

In the germline V gene, CDR1 corresponds to SNHLY and CDR2 to FYNNEI. V drops 2 bases and J drops 1 base, leaving 10 bases in between. CDR3 length: 15 amino acids, cysteine to phenylalanine. The entry retains the CDR3 DNA only, 45 bases that are in frame from base 1. Receptor libraries were prepared by 5' RACE. The instrument given in TCRdb is Illumina HiSeq 2500. A second PCR of about 6 to 11 cycles was run with a J-beta primer mix and a sample-barcoded 5' primer. A unique molecular identifier was introduced onto each TCR beta cDNA molecule by a template-switch 5' adaptor carrying 12 random nucleotides. Each sample yielded at least 3 million CDR3-containing paired-end reads. First-strand cDNA was synthesized from all RNA with the Mint cDNA synthesis kit, primed by a TRBC-specific oligonucleotide. Following uracil-DNA glycosylase treatment, a first 18-cycle PCR with universal primers M1SS and BC2_uni_R was performed on all cDNA. As for the original processing: Normalization of each sample was performed by random selection of 1 million high-quality reads, each carrying a distinct molecular identifier. Reads sharing molecular identifiers were discarded rather than binned into consensus sequences. CDR3 identification, clonotype clustering and error correction used MiTCR with a Q25 quality threshold and the strictest error-elimination algorithm. A nonparametric unseen species model using Euler transformation provided a lower-bound estimate of total TCR beta diversity. TCRdb reran the public reads through fastp at Q25 and MiXCR, keeping productive beta chains. Records with the same CDR3 protein are collapsed into one entry carrying the most frequent genes and DNA. TCRdb's processing, not the authors' own work, is the source of the V and J calls. The sample contains about 720,000 distinct CDR3 sequences, 22% of them found a single time. The ten most abundant clones make up about 20% of the sample.

Systemically healthy Caucasian individuals from Russia, some 36 in total and aged roughly 6 to 95 years, were included as donors. Each donor gave about 11 milliliters of peripheral blood, drawn into EDTA-treated Vacutainer tubes. Ficoll-Paque density-gradient centrifugation was used to isolate PBMCs, with at least 6.5 million per sample. Total RNA was extracted from PBMCs with Trizol reagent, with at least 5 micrograms obtained per sample. For every donor, flow cytometry on a PBMC aliquot measured the percentage of naive CD45RAhigh/CD27high T cells. The chain was built from TRBV2 and TRBJ2-3; TRBD2 is a possible D gene, resting on 6 matching bases. The TCR was taken from a man aged 65 to 79 in good health. The sequenced sample was blood. The DNA sequence follows: TGTGCCAGCAGTGAAAGACTAGATGGCACAGATACGCAGTATTTT. Protein translation: CASSERLDGTDTQYF. The full variable domain, with segments outside the CDR3 supplied by the reference TRBV2 and TRBJ2-3 proteins, appears as EPEVTQTPSHQVTQMGQEVILRCVPISNHLYFYWYRQILGQKVEFLVSFYNNEISEKSEIFDDQFSVERPDGSNFTLKIRSTKLEDSAMYFCASSERLDGTDTQYFGPGTRLTVL.